One sample yielded the 3 T cell receptor beta chains listed below, sequenced in a study of glioma-infiltrating T cells. Amplification of TCR alpha and beta CDR3 regions from RNA used iRepertoire nested multiplex PCR. TCRdb re-called the multiplex PCR reads with MiXCR, one entry per CDR3 protein. The sample shows tens of thousands of distinct CDR3 sequences, roughly 40% of them seen only once. The material sequenced was glioma tissue, nonneoplastic brain tissue, or PBMCs (not recorded which). The receptor source for this set is a human donor with low-grade glioma or glioblastoma, undergoing nonglioma brain surgery, or in good health (not recorded which).

This clonotype turned up a few times. This chain links TRBV11-2 with TRBJ1-2, with D possibly being TRBD1 (5 bases). Germline V gene data show CDR1 as SGHAT and CDR2 as FQNNGV. Trimming stripped 5 bases from V and 4 bases from J, with 17 bases between. This CDR3 spans 15 amino acids. The CDR3 is CASSLAPGGVYGYTF. As DNA, the CDR3 is TGTGCCAGCAGCCTCGCCCCCGGGGGAGTCTATGGCTACACCTTC.

As regards this clonotype: Compared with germline, one end of the junction differs, possibly owing to a read error. The V and J genes are TRBV7-2 and TRBJ1-1, with D unclear. The CDR3 loop spans 16 amino acids. CDR1 and CDR2 from the germline V gene are SGHTA and FQGNSA. CDR3 in DNA: TGTGCCAGCAGCCCACTCGCCGTGACTTTGAACACTGAATCTTTCTTT. This gives the protein CASSPLAVTLNTESFF.

This clonotype was picked up many times. The V gene is TRBV2, the J gene TRBJ2-2, with 7 bases aligning to TRBD1. Per germline, CDR1 SNHLY and CDR2 FYNNEI. V gave up 5 bases and J gave up 2 bases; unmatched junction bases: 8. The CDR3 consists of 16 residues. This CDR3 reads CASSLNRQGNTGELFF. Here the CDR3 DNA reads TGTGCCAGCAGTCTAAATCGACAGGGAAACACCGGGGAGCTGTTTTTT. The full variable domain, rest sourced from reference TRBV2 and TRBJ2-2, is EPEVTQTPSHQVTQMGQEVILRCVPISNHLYFYWYRQILGQKVEFLVSFYNNEISEKSEIFDDQFSVERPDGSNFTLKIRSTKLEDSAMYFCASSLNRQGNTGELFFGEGSRLTVL.